Listed here are 28 T cell receptor beta chains from one sample, sequenced in a study of cytomegalovirus exposure and HLA in healthy donors. PCR involved 60 Vbeta and 13 Jbeta primers. TCRdb's copy holds only in-frame clones and misses some; the assay was immunoSEQ multiplex PCR. The sample comprises about 160,000 clones, 60% to 85% of which are singletons, and less than 2.5% rests with the top ten. Specimen: PBMCs. All receptors derive from a man aged 45-60 years in good health and CMV-seropositive.

In this sample, this clone turned up a few times. J is TRBJ2-3 and V is TRBV6-6; D gene unclear. CDR3 length equals 14 residues. V lost 6 bases and J 0 bases, leaving 10 bases between the germline ends. CDR1 and CDR2 from the germline V gene are MNHNY and SVGAGI (reference sequence). The CDR3 sequence: CASRPTYSTDTQYF. As DNA, the CDR3 is TGTGCCAGCAGACCGACATACAGCACAGATACGCAGTATTTT.

The chain joins TRBV14 to TRBJ2-7; 7 positions match TRBD2. The CDR3 runs to 19 residues. V lost 4 bases and J lost 6; bases outside the gene matches: 24. The germline V gene encodes CDR1 SGHDN and CDR2 FVKESK. The CDR3: CASSLRTVRYSGRAPEQYF. The CDR3 DNA reads as TGTGCCAGCAGCCTTCGGACGGTTCGTTATAGCGGGCGGGCTCCCGAGCAGTACTTC.

This chain connects TRBV5-1 to TRBJ2-3, with 7 positions matching TRBD1. The CDR3 consists of 15 residues. V lost 2 bases, J lost 1 base, and 4 bases stayed unmatched. Germline V CDR1 and CDR2: SGHRS, YFSETQ. This chain's CDR3 is CASSLQGYRTDTQYF. The CDR3 coding sequence is TGCGCCAGCAGCTTACAGGGGTACCGCACAGATACGCAGTATTTT.

This clone was counted between two and nine times. V usage is TRBV15 and J usage is TRBJ1-6; a possible D gene is TRBD1 (6 bases). Germline assignment: CDR1 LNHNV and CDR2 YYDKDF (reference sequence). Between the trimmed V and J ends, which lost 3 bases and 10 bases, there was a span of 16 bases. CDR3 length: 15 amino acids. The CDR3, as DNA: TGTGCCACCAGCAGGAGGGGCAGGGGCCAATCACCCCTCCACTTT. Encoded protein: CATSRRGRGQSPLHF.

This clone occurred a few times. J is TRBJ2-5 and V is TRBV7-3, with TRBD2 identical over 12 bases. CDR3 length: 15 residues. Germline CDR1 reads SGHTA; CDR2 reads FQGTGA. V lost 4 bases and J lost 6; bases outside the gene matches: 6. Here the CDR3 reads CASSSSGGAGQTQYF. CDR3 bases: TGTGCCAGCAGCTCTAGCGGGGGGGCTGGTCAGACCCAGTACTTC.

The chain is built from TRBV9 and TRBJ2-7; the match to TRBD2 covers 7 bases. The CDR3 contains 15 residues. Germline V lookup: CDR1 SGDLS, CDR2 YYNGEE. The V gene end was trimmed by 4 bases and the J gene end by 2 bases; junction bases not matched to a gene: 9. CDR3 coding DNA: TGTGCCAGCAGCCGGGGAGGGGACCGCGCCTACGAGCAGTACTTC. It codes for CASSRGGDRAYEQYF.

The chain joins TRBV6-1 to TRBJ2-1; D perhaps matches TRBD1 (5 bases). This CDR3 contains 12 residues. Germline values: CDR1 MNHNS, CDR2 SASEGT. The CDR3 spells CPKETDSNEQFF. The CDR3 region has the DNA TGTCCTAAAGAGACAGATAGCAATGAGCAGTTCTTC.

This chain connects TRBV29-1 to TRBJ2-7; 7 bases line up with TRBD1. Losses at the gene ends were 3 bases for V and 2 bases for J; bases not matched to a gene: 4. Germline CDR1 and CDR2: SQVTM and ANQGSEA. This CDR3 comprises 13 residues. CDR3 sequence reads: CSVDRDRPYEQYF. CDR3 coding DNA: TGCAGCGTTGACCGGGACAGACCCTACGAGCAGTACTTC.

This chain connects TRBV30 to TRBJ1-2; tentative D call: TRBD1 (6 bases). Per germline, CDR1 GTSNPN and CDR2 SVGIG (reference sequence). Trimming removed 4 bases at V and 6 bases at J, with 12 bases between. The CDR3 sequence is 12 residues long. CDR3 DNA: TGTGCCTGGACCCAGGGGTTCCATGGCTACACCTTC. This sequence encodes CAWTQGFHGYTF.

The chain has TRBV18 and TRBJ1-2, with TRBD1 matching over 9 bases. The CDR3 runs 16 residues. Per the germline V gene, CDR1 is KGHSH and CDR2 is LQKENI. V shed 4 bases, J shed 5 bases, and the junction held 11 bases outside the gene matches. The DNA for the CDR3 is TGTGCCAGCTCACAGAGGGGACAGGGAAAAGAGTATGGCTACACCTTC. Amino acid sequence: CASSQRGQGKEYGYTF.

Here the CDR3 reads CASSLDSGEADTQYF. The CDR3 DNA sequence: TGTGCCAGCAGCTTAGACAGCGGGGAAGCAGATACGCAGTATTTT. The chain is built from TRBV7-2 and TRBJ2-3; TRBD2 agrees at 7 bases. Germline V gene data show CDR1 as SGHTA and CDR2 as FQGNSA. The CDR3 loop spans 15 amino acids. The V and J ends lost 1 base and 4 bases, in that order; junction bases with no gene match: 5.

This clone was seen a single time. The CDR3 DNA follows: TGCGCCAGCAGCCAAGAGGTACTCCCGAGGAATGGCTACACCTTC. Translating it yields CASSQEVLPRNGYTF. The V and J genes are TRBV4-3 and TRBJ1-2; unclear D gene. Trimming pared 0 bases from V and 6 bases from J, leaving 14 bases between. CDR3 size: 15 residues. Germline V gene lookup returns CDR1 LGHNA and CDR2 YSLEER.

This chain uses TRBV27 with TRBJ1-2, with 11 bases fitting TRBD1. The trim removed 5 bases at V and 8 bases at J, leaving 7 bases unmatched. The CDR3 is 14 residues long. Germline CDR1 and CDR2: MNHEY and SMNVEV (reference sequence). CDR3 in amino acids: CASSKGQGVSGYTF. For the CDR3, the DNA is TGTGCCAGCAGTAAGGGACAGGGGGTTAGCGGCTACACCTTC.

The genes are TRBV9 and TRBJ2-5; 10 nucleotides line up with TRBD1. CDR1 SGDLS and CDR2 YYNGEE come from the germline V gene. The CDR3 runs 15 residues. The V segment lost 4 bases and the J segment 4 bases; nucleotides outside the gene matches: 7. CDR3 DNA sequence: TGTGCCAGCAGCAACAGGACAGGGGGAGGAGAGACCCAGTACTTC. Its protein product is CASSNRTGGGETQYF.

The rearrangement joins TRBV15 to TRBJ2-5, with D tentatively TRBD2 (5 bases). Germline loops: CDR1 LNHNV, CDR2 YYDKDF (reference sequence). The V end was cut by 2 bases, the J end by 5 bases, with 12 bases between. CDR3 length equals 14 residues. CDR3 residues: CATSRRTSRETQYF. As DNA, the CDR3 is TGTGCCACCAGCAGACGGACTTCCCGGGAGACCCAGTACTTC. The full variable domain, in which reference TRBV15 and TRBJ2-5 provide the parts outside the CDR3, is DAMVIQNPRYQVTQFGKPVTLSCSQTLNHNVMYWYQQKSSQAPKLLFHYYDKDFNNEADTPDNFQSRRPNTSFCFLDIRSPGLGDTAMYLCATSRRTSRETQYFGPGTRLLVL.

A few counts support this clone. This sequence joins TRBV6-5 and TRBJ1-2; 7 bases line up with TRBD1. CDR3 length equals 15 residues. CDR1 MNHEY and CDR2 SVGAGI come from the germline V gene. The V and J ends lost 0 bases and 8 bases, in that order; junction bases with no gene match: 9. The CDR3 nucleotides are TGTGCCAGCAGTTACTCGAGACAGGGTAGTTCCGGCTACACCTTC. This codes for CASSYSRQGSSGYTF.

This chain joins TRBV6-5 and TRBJ1-3; TRBD1 aligns across 7 bases. The CDR3 length is 15 residues. The germline CDR1 and CDR2 sequences are MNHEY and SVGAGI. V lost 4 bases and J lost 4; bases outside the gene matches: 7. The CDR3 nucleotides read TGTGCCAGCAGTTCCTTTATGACAGGGGGAAACACCATATATTTT. Its translation: CASSSFMTGGNTIYF.

The chain uses TRBV14 and TRBJ1-2; 7 bases are shared with TRBD1. Germline CDR1 reads SGHDN; CDR2 reads FVKESK. This CDR3 contains 15 residues. J gave up 2 bases and V 5 bases, and 8 bases lay outside the gene matches. The CDR3 bases are TGTGCCAGCAGCTTTAACCCGGGACAGAACTATGGCTACACCTTC. It translates to CASSFNPGQNYGYTF.

The CDR3 here is CASSYSQTGFYEQYF. The CDR3 coding sequence is TGTGCCAGCAGTTACTCGCAGACAGGGTTCTACGAGCAGTACTTC. V is TRBV6-5 and J is TRBJ2-7, with 7 bases lining up with TRBD1. The CDR3 is made up of 15 amino acids. Germline CDR1 and CDR2: MNHEY and SVGAGI. J was trimmed by 3 bases and V by 0 bases; bases with no gene match: 5.

V usage is TRBV29-1 and J usage is TRBJ1-1; 7 positions match TRBD1. V shed 5 bases and J 7 bases; nucleotides not matched to a gene: 4. Germline V gene lookup returns CDR1 SQVTM and CDR2 ANQGSEA. This CDR3 spans 11 amino acids. In DNA form, the CDR3 reads TGCAGCGTTCTACAGGGGAGTGAAGCTTTCTTT. This translates into CSVLQGSEAFF.

The CDR3, as DNA: TGTGCCAGCAGTGAACTTATAGCGGGGGGCTCCTACGAGCAGTACTTC. This translates into CASSELIAGGSYEQYF. The gene calls are TRBV6-1 and TRBJ2-7; 10 nucleotides agree with TRBD2. The length of the CDR3 is 16 residues. Germline-derived CDR1 and CDR2 are MNHNS and SASEGT. Trimming at V came to 2 bases and at J to 0 bases, leaving 4 bases not matched to a gene.

This clone was seen more than once but under ten times. The chain couples TRBV7-9 to TRBJ2-2, with a possible D match to TRBD1 (5 bases). Germline CDR1 and CDR2: SEHNR and FQNEAQ (reference sequence). The CDR3 loop spans 16 amino acids. Between the trimmed V and J ends, which lost 5 bases and 6 bases, there was a span of 19 bases. CDR3 sequence (DNA): TGTGCCAGCAGCCGCCTGGGGCAGGGTCTACCCGGGGAGCTGTTTTTT. Protein: CASSRLGQGLPGELFF.

V and J are TRBV7-9 and TRBJ1-4, with 8 bases that match TRBD1. The CDR3 consists of 14 residues. V was clipped by 5 bases and J by 4 bases; unmatched bases: 3. Germline V gene sequence: CDR1 SEHNR, CDR2 FQNEAQ (reference sequence). The CDR3 nucleotides are TGTGCCAGCAGCGAGGGACAGGTTAATGAAAAACTGTTTTTT. It is translated as CASSEGQVNEKLFF.

This clone was seen only once. CDR3 loop: CASSPPVEGSYGYTF. In DNA, the CDR3 is TGTGCCAGCTCACCACCCGTGGAGGGGAGCTATGGCTACACCTTC. The rearrangement uses TRBV18 and TRBJ1-2; a possible D gene is TRBD1 (5 bases). The CDR3 contains 15 residues. Per germline, CDR1 KGHSH and CDR2 LQKENI. Trimming cost V 0 bases and J 4 bases, with 12 bases left between them.

This chain links TRBV28 with TRBJ1-2, with a weak D call TRBD1 (5 bases). CDR3 size: 15 residues. The V and J ends lost 3 bases and 6 bases respectively, with 17 bases between them. CDR1 and CDR2 from the germline V gene are MDHEN and SYDVKM. The CDR3 loop reads CASSLATSRAHGYTF. As DNA, the CDR3 is TGTGCCAGCAGTTTGGCCACATCCAGGGCCCATGGCTACACCTTC.

The chain uses TRBV27 and TRBJ2-7; a weak D match, TRBD1 (6 bases). CDR1 is MNHEY and CDR2 is SMNVEV in the germline V gene (reference sequence). The V and J ends lost 5 bases and 3 bases respectively, with 17 bases between them. The CDR3 sequence is 15 residues long. CDR3 in DNA: TGTGCCAGCAGTCCACGGGACCCAGGGGTCTACGAGCAGTACTTC. This sequence encodes CASSPRDPGVYEQYF.

V gene TRBV2 combines with J gene TRBJ1-1; D unresolved. The CDR3 extends over 13 amino acids. V was cut by 8 bases and J by 0 bases, with 10 bases left in between. CDR1 SNHLY and CDR2 FYNNEI come from the germline V gene. The CDR3 spells CASGLQVNTEAFF. The DNA of the CDR3 is TGTGCCAGCGGCCTTCAGGTGAACACTGAAGCTTTCTTT.

This chain joins TRBV18 and TRBJ1-1; no clear D gene. V shed 2 bases and J shed 1 base, with 11 bases lying between them. Germline assignment: CDR1 KGHSH and CDR2 LQKENI. This CDR3 region has 15 residues. The CDR3 nucleotides read TGTGCCAGCTCACCATGGGAGGGCGGGAACACTGAAGCTTTCTTT. It encodes CASSPWEGGNTEAFF.